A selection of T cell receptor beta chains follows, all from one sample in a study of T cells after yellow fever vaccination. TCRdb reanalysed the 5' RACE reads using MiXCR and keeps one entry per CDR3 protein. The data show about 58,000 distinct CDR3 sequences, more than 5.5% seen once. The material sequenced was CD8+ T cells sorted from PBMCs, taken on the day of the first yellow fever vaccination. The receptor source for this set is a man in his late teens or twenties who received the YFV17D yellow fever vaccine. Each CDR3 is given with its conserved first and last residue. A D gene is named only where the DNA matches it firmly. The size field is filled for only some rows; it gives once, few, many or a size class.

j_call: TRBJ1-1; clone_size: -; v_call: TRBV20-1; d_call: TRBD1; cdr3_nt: TGCAGTGCTAGCGCCCACGGACAGGGGGCAACGATGAACACTGAAGCTTTCTTT; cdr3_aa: CSASAHGQGATMNTEAFF
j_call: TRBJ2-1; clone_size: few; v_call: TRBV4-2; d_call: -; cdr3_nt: TGTGCCAGCAGCCAGGCGACCGGAGAGCAGTTCTTC; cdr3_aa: CASSQATGEQFF
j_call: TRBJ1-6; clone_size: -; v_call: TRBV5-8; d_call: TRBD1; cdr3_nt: TGTGCCAGCAGCCCGGGCGCAGGGGGGAATTTGCCCCTCCACTTT; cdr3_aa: CASSPGAGGNLPLHF
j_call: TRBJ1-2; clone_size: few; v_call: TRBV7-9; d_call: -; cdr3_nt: TGTGCCAGCAGCTTAGCCGTGACAGAAGACAACTATGGCTACACCTTC; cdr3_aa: CASSLAVTEDNYGYTF
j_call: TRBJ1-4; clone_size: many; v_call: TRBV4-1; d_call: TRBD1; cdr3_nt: TGCGCCAGCAGCCACCGACAGGGGGATGAAAAACTGTTTTTT; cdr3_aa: CASSHRQGDEKLFF
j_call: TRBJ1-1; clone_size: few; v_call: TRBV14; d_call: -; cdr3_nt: TGTGCCAGCAGCCCGGCGATATTAGGCAGGGAGAACACTGAAGCTTTCTTT; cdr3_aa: CASSPAILGRENTEAFF
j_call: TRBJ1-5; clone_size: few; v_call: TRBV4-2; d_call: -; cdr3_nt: TGTGCCAGCAGCCAAGATTGGGCAGGGCACGGTCAGCCCCAGCATTTT; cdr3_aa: CASSQDWAGHGQPQHF
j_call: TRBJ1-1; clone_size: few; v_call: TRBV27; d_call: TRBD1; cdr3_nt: TGTGCCAGCAGGTCCCCCGGGACAGGGGTCACTGAAGCTTTCTTT; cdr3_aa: CASRSPGTGVTEAFF
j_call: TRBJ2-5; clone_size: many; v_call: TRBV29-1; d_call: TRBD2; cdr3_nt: TGCAGCGTTGTAAGGAGCGGGGGGGCGGGGACCCAGTACTTC; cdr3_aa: CSVVRSGGAGTQYF
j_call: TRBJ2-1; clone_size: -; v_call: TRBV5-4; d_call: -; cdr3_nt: TGTGCCAGCAGCTTGGGCGCAGTCTCCAATGAGCAGTTCTTC; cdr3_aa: CASSLGAVSNEQFF
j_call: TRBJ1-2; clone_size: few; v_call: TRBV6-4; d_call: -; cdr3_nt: TGTGCCAGCAGTGACTCAAGGAACAGCTTGAACTATGGCTACACCTTC; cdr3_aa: CASSDSRNSLNYGYTF
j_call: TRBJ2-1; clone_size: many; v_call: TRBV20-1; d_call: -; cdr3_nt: TGCAGTGCTAGAGATGTGGGGAGCTCCTACAATGAGCAGTTCTTC; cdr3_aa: CSARDVGSSYNEQFF
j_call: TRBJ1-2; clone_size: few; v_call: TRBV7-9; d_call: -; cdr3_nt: TGTGCCAGCAGCTCCTCGATCGACCCGACTCCCTATGGCTACACCTTC; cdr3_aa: CASSSSIDPTPYGYTF
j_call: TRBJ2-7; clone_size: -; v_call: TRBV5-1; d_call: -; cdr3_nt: TGCGCCAGCAGCCCGGAAGGTGGCAGGGGAAACGAGCAGTACTTC; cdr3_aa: CASSPEGGRGNEQYF